This record looks at one T cell receptor beta chain sequence and its context. V was cut by 3 bases and J by 8 bases, with 7 bases left in between. This CDR3 is 12 amino acids long. These data belong to a study of blood T cell repertoires in COVID-19. Study summary: Italy, Spain and the United States were the sources of the convalescent and acute COVID-19 samples.

In the authors' methods: The assay estimated nucleated cells by amplifying reference gene primers. TCRdb keeps only in-frame clones here, not all; method: immunoSEQ multiplex PCR. For V, J and clone size, that table is used; D and trimming come from the DNA. The sample contains 150,000 to 200,000 clones, 85% of which appear only once. The TCR comes from a human donor with acute or convalescent COVID-19. The donor label of this sample is uncertain. This chain uses TRBV12-3 or TRBV12-4 with TRBJ1-4; tentatively, D is TRBD1 (6 bases). The specimen sequenced was peripheral blood. CDR3 DNA: TGTGCCAGCAGTTTTACAGGGGAAAAACTGTTTTTT. Translation: CASSFTGEKLFF.